The present TCR beta chain was sequenced within a study of shared clonotypes between healthy human individuals. The protocol was immunoSEQ multiplex PCR, while the TCRdb copy is restricted to in-frame clones and leaves out a portion. The sample has about 1 million clones, approximately 68% seen once; the top ten hold around 1.4%. This clone was detected once. Germline V gene sequence: CDR1 LNHDA, CDR2 SQIVND (reference sequence). The V segment lost 3 bases and the J segment 1 base; nucleotides outside the gene matches: 5. The CDR3 runs to 17 residues. The TCR originated in a man between 18 and 35 years old in good health. The chain employs TRBV19 and TRBJ2-2; 10 bases line up with TRBD2. Material: memory CD4+ T cells sorted from blood. As to subset: CD45RA-negative fraction. CDR3 sequence (DNA): TGTGCCAGTAGTATTTACCCTAGCGGGGGGAACACCGGGGAGCTGTTTTTT. Protein: CASSIYPSGGNTGELFF.